This TCR beta chain was captured in a study of blood T cell repertoires in COVID-19 (dated by TCRdb to 2020 to 2022). Background on the whole study: The collaborator samples originated in the United States, Italy and Spain and spanned the acute and convalescent phases of COVID-19. A freely available public database, intended as a resource for researchers studying the immune response to SARS-CoV-2, is where the repertoires were released. The sample metadata nearly always contained a de-identified subject ID, COVID-19 status, age in years and sex. Samples came from the ongoing ImmuneRACE study (first 160 participants) plus 1,254 subjects from 6 global collaborators. The material from the prospective study consisted of cDNA or gDNA derived from T cells, B-cell-depleted T cells, or PBMCs. Where available, HLA class I and class II types were taken from metadata supplied by the sample provider and were not determined by assay-based typing. The dataset comprised deeply sampled blood TCRbeta repertoires from subjects exposed to, actively infected with, or recovered from COVID-19.

The immunoSEQ Assay, a bias-controlled multiplex PCR, was used to amplify TCRbeta CDR3 regions from genomic DNA. As for the original processing: The number of nucleated cells in each sample was estimated from the amplification of reference gene primers within the assay. Sequence reads were collapsed and filtered to measure the absolute abundance of every unique TCRbeta CDR3 rearrangement. For each sample, productive Simpson clonality was calculated by taking the square root of Simpson's diversity index across productive rearrangements. In its TCRdb copy, this immuneACCESS table keeps in-frame sequences only and misses some clones. Where compared with another copy, unresolved V genes explain less than half of these, and the others have no known cause. Clone size and the V and J calls come from that table; the DNA yielded D and trimming. Across this sample there are roughly 95,000 clones, with around nine tenths seen only once. The biggest ten clones account for roughly 4% of the sample.

The CDR3 covers 13 residues, taking in both the cysteine and the phenylalanine. Left in the record is the CDR3 DNA by itself, 39 bases read in frame from the first base. CDR1 and CDR2 are drawn from the germline V gene: MRHNA, SNTAGT. Germline trimming amounts to 10 bases on V and 2 bases on J, with 4 as the count of junction bases outside the gene matches. Each collaborating institution followed its own protocols to collect whole blood in K2EDTA tubes. For TCRbeta analysis, collaborators shipped samples in one of three forms: frozen whole blood, isolated PBMCs, or DNA extracted from either of those sample types. Broader findings and caveats from the paper: Clinical and demographic metadata were provided uncurated, with the amount varying by source and participant.

Concerning this clone: Its antigen is unknown. No base qualities exist here, and no much larger clone lies one base off it.

The clonotype originates from a woman aged 45 to 65 in a cohort sampled during active COVID-19. The chain uses TRBV6-4 and TRBJ2-3, with 9 bases matching TRBD1. Sequencing was performed on peripheral blood. The DNA sequence is given as TGTGCCATGACAGGGGGGGCCACAGATACGCAGTATTTT. Its protein product is CAMTGGATDTQYF.